Each of the 23 T cell receptor beta chains below was sequenced from the same sample in a study of CD8+ T cells in alopecia areata. cDNA prepared by RNA extraction and subsequent reverse transcription served as the template for sequencing. Using immunoSEQ multiplex PCR, the repertoire was profiled, and TCRdb retains in-frame clones only, with some absent. The data hold 120,000 or so clones, with around 50% observed a single time. Sequencing input: NKG2D-low CD8+ T cells sorted from blood. The receptors stem from a human donor with alopecia areata.

The rearrangement joins TRBV7-9 to TRBJ1-2; D not resolved. The CDR3 loop spans 14 amino acids. Trimming took off 5 bases at V and 3 bases at J, with 13 bases between the two ends. From germline, CDR1 is SEHNR and CDR2 FQNEAQ (reference sequence). CDR3 protein: CASSTPRVDYGYTF. DNA for the CDR3: TGTGCCAGCAGCACCCCGAGGGTCGACTATGGCTACACCTTC.

This clone was seen a single time. This chain connects TRBV27 to TRBJ2-4; no firm D call. The ends were cut back, 4 bases at V and 0 bases at J, with 7 bases in the middle. The germline gives CDR1 MNHEY, CDR2 SMNVEV (reference sequence). CDR3 length: 14 residues. This CDR3 reads CASSSRLAKNIQYF. CDR3 bases: TGTGCCAGCAGTTCCCGACTAGCCAAAAACATTCAGTACTTC.

A few counts support this clone. Other nucleotide sequences from this sample produce the same CDR3. The chain links TRBV29-1 to TRBJ1-1; D is undetermined. Germline V gene sequence: CDR1 SQVTM, CDR2 ANQGSEA. The CDR3 totals 11 residues. V lost 0 bases and J 5 bases, leaving 4 bases between the germline ends. CDR3 in DNA: TGCAGCGTTGAAGATGGGACTGAAGCTTTCTTT. It is translated as CSVEDGTEAFF. Looking up the rest from reference TRBV29-1 and TRBJ1-1 gives the full variable domain: SAVISQKPSRDICQRGTSLTIQCQVDSQVTMMFWYRQQPGQSLTLIATANQGSEATYESGFVIDKFPISRPNLTFSTLTVSNMSPEDSSIYLCSVEDGTEAFFGQGTRLTVV.

The chain joins TRBV30 to TRBJ2-2, with unresolved D. V dropped 5 bases and J dropped 12 bases, with 16 bases sitting between them. Germline CDR1 reads GTSNPN; CDR2 reads SVGIG (reference sequence). The CDR3 runs 12 residues. CDR3 region: CAWDSPPKQLFF. Here the CDR3 DNA reads TGTGCCTGGGACTCCCCCCCGAAGCAGCTGTTTTTT.

The table lists this clone with a few counts. The chain joins TRBV11-2 to TRBJ2-3; D may be TRBD1 (6 bases). V gave up 4 bases and J gave up 6 bases, with 14 bases separating them. The CDR3 loop spans 14 amino acids. Per germline, CDR1 SGHAT and CDR2 FQNNGV. Written as DNA, the CDR3 is TGTGCCAGCAGCTCGTCCGGGACACCGGATACGCAGTATTTT. It encodes CASSSSGTPDTQYF.

The chain links TRBV4-2 to TRBJ1-4; possible D gene TRBD1, 6 bases. Germline CDR1 and CDR2: LGHNA and YNFKEQ. The V end lost 0 bases, the J end lost 4 bases, and 12 bases lay between the germline ends. This CDR3 has 16 residues. CDR3 nucleotides: TGTGCCAGCAGCCAAGAGGGGGGCAGGGGTAATGAAAAACTGTTTTTT. Its translation: CASSQEGGRGNEKLFF.

The chain is built from TRBV27 and TRBJ2-5, with 7 bases identical to TRBD2. The trim removed 8 bases at V and 5 bases at J, leaving 2 bases unmatched. The CDR3 runs 11 residues. In germline, CDR1 is MNHEY, CDR2 SMNVEV (reference sequence). The CDR3 reads CASWGGETQYF. The CDR3 bases are TGTGCCAGCTGGGGAGGGGAGACCCAGTACTTC.

This clone was detected only a few times. This rearrangement joins TRBV29-1 to TRBJ1-2; D gene ambiguous. The CDR3 has 10 residues. Germline V gene lookup returns CDR1 SQVTM and CDR2 ANQGSEA. V lost 3 bases, J lost 8 bases, and 7 bases lay in between. For the CDR3, the DNA is TGCAGCGTTGACTTGGAAGGCTACACCTTC. It yields the protein CSVDLEGYTF.

The chain links TRBV29-1 to TRBJ1-1; 7 positions agree with TRBD1. Germline CDR1 is SQVTM and CDR2 is ANQGSEA. This CDR3 is 21 amino acids long. The CDR3 nucleotides read TGCAGTGTCGGGAGCCGAAGTCAGGCACGACAGGGTTGGATCGGGAACACTGAAGCTTTCTTT. Residues: CSVGSRSQARQGWIGNTEAFF.

This clone was seen a handful of times. Other DNA variants within this sample encode the same CDR3. The V and J genes are TRBV29-1 and TRBJ2-7, with 8 positions matching TRBD1. The V gene end was trimmed by 4 bases and the J gene end by 1 base; junction bases not matched to a gene: 3. Per the germline V gene, CDR1 is SQVTM and CDR2 is ANQGSEA. This CDR3 has 13 amino acids. The CDR3 protein is CSVAGGDSYEQYF. The DNA for the CDR3 is TGCAGCGTTGCAGGGGGCGATTCCTACGAGCAGTACTTC.

This clone was observed a few times. This sequence joins TRBV5-6 and TRBJ2-1, with TRBD2 identical over 15 bases. There are 14 residues in the CDR3. Germline V CDR1 and CDR2: SGHDT, YYEEEE. The ends lost 4 bases at V and 12 bases at J; junction bases unmatched: 5. CDR3 DNA sequence: TGTGCCAGCAGCACGGGACTAGCGGGGGGCCCGCAGTTCTTC. Amino acid sequence: CASSTGLAGGPQFF.

This clone was detected only a few times. This rearrangement joins TRBV29-1 to TRBJ2-7, with 10 bases fitting TRBD2. Germline V gene lookup returns CDR1 SQVTM and CDR2 ANQGSEA. Trimming cost V 7 bases and J 8 bases; bases outside gene matches: 2. The length of the CDR3 is 10 residues. CDR3 region: CSATSGKQYF. CDR3 nucleotide sequence: TGCAGCGCAACTAGCGGGAAGCAGTACTTC.

The V and J genes are TRBV29-1 and TRBJ2-2, with 7 bases matching TRBD1. The CDR3 is made up of 12 amino acids. V trimming: 7 bases; J trimming: 8 bases; junction bases outside the gene matches: 7. Germline-derived CDR1 and CDR2 are SQVTM and ANQGSEA. In DNA, the CDR3 is TGCAGCGCTACCCAGGGGGTAGGGGAGCTGTTTTTT. It specifies CSATQGVGELFF.

The V gene is TRBV29-1, the J gene TRBJ2-7, with D maybe TRBD1 (5 bases). With 6 bases removed from V and 2 bases from J, the gap between germline ends came to 17 bases. Looked up from germline, CDR1 is SQVTM and CDR2 is ANQGSEA. There are 14 residues in the CDR3. DNA for the CDR3: TGCAGCGTGGGTGACAGCCCACCAACCTACGAGCAGTACTTC. This sequence encodes CSVGDSPPTYEQYF.

With regard to this clone: The same CDR3 can be traced to other DNA sequences in this sample. This rearrangement joins TRBV25-1 to TRBJ2-7, with D hard to call. The V end lost 3 bases, the J end lost 2 bases, and 2 bases lay between the germline ends. The CDR3 runs to 11 residues. The germline V gene encodes CDR1 MGHDK and CDR2 SYGVNS. The CDR3: CASSEAYEQYF. The CDR3 nucleotides read TGTGCCAGCAGTGAGGCCTACGAGCAGTACTTC.

Note on this clone: Within the sample, other DNA sequences also encode this same CDR3. The rearrangement joins TRBV29-1 to TRBJ2-7; D is uncertain. The germline V and J ends were trimmed by 4 bases and 0 bases, with 10 bases remaining between them. CDR3 size: 13 residues. Germline CDR1 and CDR2: SQVTM and ANQGSEA. CDR3 nucleotides: TGCAGCGTTGGAGGCGGTAGCTCCTACGAGCAGTACTTC. Its protein product is CSVGGGSSYEQYF.

This clone was picked up a small number of times. V and J are TRBV29-1 and TRBJ1-2; D is possibly TRBD1 (5 bases). CDR1 is SQVTM and CDR2 is ANQGSEA in the germline V gene. The ends were cut back, 7 bases at V and 8 bases at J, with 20 bases in the middle. This CDR3 spans 13 amino acids. In nucleotides, the CDR3 is TGCAGCGCCGACGAAGGGGCGCATAAAGGCTACACCTTC. It is translated as CSADEGAHKGYTF.

The rearrangement joins TRBV28 to TRBJ2-1; 7 bases line up with TRBD1. The CDR3 runs 17 residues. V shed 11 bases, J shed 4 bases, and the junction held 20 bases outside the gene matches. Germline V gene lookup returns CDR1 MDHEN and CDR2 SYDVKM. The CDR3 DNA is TGTGCCTCATCCTCGTACCTACGGGACAGCGATTACAATGAGCAGTTCTTC. Translated, it gives CASSSYLRDSDYNEQFF.

This chain uses TRBV25-1 with TRBJ2-7; D is ambiguous. CDR1 is MGHDK and CDR2 is SYGVNS in the germline V gene. The CDR3 loop spans 10 amino acids. V was clipped by 4 bases and J by 6 bases, with 4 bases between them. CDR3 bases: TGTGCCAGCAGTGCGGGCGAGCAGTACTTC. This gives the protein CASSAGEQYF.

This clone was detected only a few times. This rearrangement joins TRBV29-1 to TRBJ2-1; 13 bases match TRBD2. J gave up 9 bases and V 5 bases, and 7 bases lay outside the gene matches. Germline V gene lookup returns CDR1 SQVTM and CDR2 ANQGSEA. The CDR3 has 14 amino acids. CDR3 sequence (DNA): TGCAGCGTTTGGACTAGCGGGAGTATTGGTGAGCAGTTCTTC. This encodes CSVWTSGSIGEQFF.

This sequence joins TRBV6-1 and TRBJ2-1; D is possibly TRBD2 (6 bases). The CDR3 totals 16 residues. Germline lookup yields CDR1 MNHNS and CDR2 SASEGT. The germline V and J ends were trimmed by 4 bases and 4 bases, with 17 bases remaining between them. The CDR3 protein is CASSAGGEGPYNEQFF. CDR3 nucleotides: TGTGCCAGCAGTGCTGGCGGGGAAGGGCCATACAATGAGCAGTTCTTC.

The rearrangement links TRBV19 to TRBJ2-2, with D uncertain. The CDR3 is 13 amino acids. Trimming pared 4 bases from V and 3 bases from J, leaving 6 bases between. Germline CDR1 and CDR2: LNHDA and SQIVND (reference sequence). The CDR3 spells CASSTLYTGELFF. The CDR3 DNA follows: TGTGCCAGTAGTACACTATACACCGGGGAGCTGTTTTTT. Drawing the rest from reference TRBV19 and TRBJ2-2, the complete variable domain is DGGITQSPKYLFRKEGQNVTLSCEQNLNHDAMYWYRQDPGQGLRLIYYSQIVNDFQKGDIAEGYSVSREKKESFPLTVTSAQKNPTAFYLCASSTLYTGELFFGEGSRLTVL.

The chain couples TRBV29-1 to TRBJ2-1, with a tentative D call TRBD2 (5 bases). The CDR3 covers 13 residues. The V and J ends lost 7 bases and 0 bases respectively, with 10 bases between them. CDR1 is SQVTM, CDR2 ANQGSEA, per germline. CDR3 loop: CSGDGDSYNEQFF. The DNA for the CDR3 is TGCAGCGGTGACGGGGACTCCTACAATGAGCAGTTCTTC.